Shown below are 15 T cell receptor beta chains from a single sample sequenced in a study of cytomegalovirus exposure and HLA in healthy donors. 60 Vbeta and 13 Jbeta primers were used in PCR. The method was immunoSEQ multiplex PCR; TCRdb's version includes in-frame clones alone and lacks a portion of them. The sample has around 150,000 clones, under 10% seen once. What was sequenced was PBMCs. The receptors shown here come from a woman between 40 and 55 years old in good health and CMV-seropositive.

The J gene is TRBJ1-1, the V gene TRBV2, with D possibly matching TRBD1 (5 bases). The CDR3 is 15 amino acids. Germline CDR1 SNHLY, CDR2 FYNNEI. Trimming shortened V by 5 bases and J by 7 bases, and 20 bases separated the two germline ends. The CDR3 DNA is TGTGCCAGCAGTTCAAGAAAAGGGGTCCCCGATGAAGCTTTCTTT. As protein: CASSSRKGVPDEAFF.

The chain employs TRBV11-3 and TRBJ1-1; 7 nucleotides line up with TRBD1. The CDR3 consists of 13 residues. The junction had 5 bases not matched to a gene; V was cut back by 3 bases and J by 7 bases. Germline V gene lookup returns CDR1 SGHNT and CDR2 YENEEA. The CDR3 sequence: CASSLRQGFEAFF. In DNA form, the CDR3 reads TGTGCCAGCAGCTTGAGACAGGGCTTTGAAGCTTTCTTT.

This clone was counted between two and nine times. DNA of the CDR3: TGCGCCAGCAGTGAAGGGACAGGGGGCGTCTATGGCTACACCTTC. Translation: CASSEGTGGVYGYTF. The rearrangement uses TRBV10-1 and TRBJ1-2, with 12 positions matching TRBD1. Trimming took 3 bases from V and 4 from J; bases not matched to a gene: 3. The CDR3 consists of 15 residues. Germline CDR1 and CDR2: WNHNN and SYGVQD (reference sequence).

The chain recombines TRBV5-1 with TRBJ2-2; perhaps TRBD2 as D (6 bases). Germline CDR1 and CDR2: SGHRS and YFSETQ. Trimming left V 3 bases short and J 1 base short, with 13 bases between. CDR3 length: 16 residues. CDR3: CASSSNWGGNTGELFF. The CDR3 region has the DNA TGCGCCAGCAGCTCCAATTGGGGAGGGAACACCGGGGAGCTGTTTTTT.

This clone turned up a few times. The sample contains more than one DNA sequence encoding this CDR3. The chain has TRBV19 and TRBJ1-1; D unclear. Germline values: CDR1 LNHDA, CDR2 SQIVND (reference sequence). The CDR3 runs to 13 residues. The V end was cut by 3 bases, the J end by 1 base, with 6 bases between. For the CDR3, the DNA is TGTGCCAGTAGTATCAAGAGGAACACTGAAGCTTTCTTT. It codes for CASSIKRNTEAFF.

The CDR3: CASSALGGDTQYF. In DNA, the CDR3 is TGTGCCAGCAGCGCCCTTGGCGGAGATACGCAGTATTTT. The chain links TRBV2 to TRBJ2-3; no clear D. The germline CDR1 and CDR2 sequences are SNHLY and FYNNEI. There are 13 residues in the CDR3. V was pared by 6 bases and J by 5 bases, with 12 bases between.

The gene calls are TRBV2 and TRBJ2-1, with a tentative D call TRBD2 (5 bases). CDR1 is SNHLY, CDR2 FYNNEI, per germline. V lost 0 bases and J lost 9, with 9 bases in between. This CDR3 region has 13 residues. CDR3 sequence reads: CASSEAVRGEQFF. Written as DNA, the CDR3 is TGTGCCAGCAGTGAAGCAGTCCGGGGTGAGCAGTTCTTC.

This clone has a handful of counts. V gene TRBV5-4 combines with J gene TRBJ2-5, with TRBD1 as a possible D gene (5 bases). The germline CDR1 and CDR2 sequences are SGHNT and YYREEE (reference sequence). The CDR3 contains 14 residues. The ends were cut back, 3 bases at V and 3 bases at J, with 12 bases in the middle. The chain's CDR3 is CASSYQGTEETQYF. Written as DNA, the CDR3 is TGTGCCAGCAGCTACCAGGGAACGGAAGAGACCCAGTACTTC.

The rearrangement joins TRBV6-5 to TRBJ1-1; no firm D call. The CDR3 length is 13 residues. CDR1 is MNHEY and CDR2 is SVGAGI in the germline V gene. The V gene lost 0 bases and the J gene lost 4 bases, with 6 bases spanning the gap. CDR3 DNA: TGTGCCAGCAGTTACTCCGACTCCACTGAAGCTTTCTTT. It codes for CASSYSDSTEAFF.

The chain couples TRBV2 to TRBJ1-2; 10 positions match TRBD1. This CDR3 has 15 residues. V gave up 5 bases and J gave up 4 bases; unmatched junction bases: 7. Germline V gene data show CDR1 as SNHLY and CDR2 as FYNNEI. CDR3 loop: CASSLDRGRGYGYTF. CDR3 sequence (DNA): TGTGCCAGCAGTCTAGACAGGGGGCGAGGCTATGGCTACACCTTC.

V is TRBV4-1 and J is TRBJ1-2; 8 bases match TRBD1. The germline V gene has CDR1 MGHRA and CDR2 YSYEKL. CDR3 length: 16 residues. Trimming removed 1 base from V and 3 bases from J; junction bases left unmatched: 7. Written as DNA, the CDR3 is TGCGCCAGCAGCCAAGGCCCGCAGGGGGCTGACTATGGCTACACCTTC. This translates into CASSQGPQGADYGYTF.

The chain has TRBV5-1 and TRBJ2-7; 7 bases fit TRBD1. V shed 0 bases, J shed 6 bases, and the junction held 6 bases outside the gene matches. CDR3 length equals 14 residues. The germline V gene encodes CDR1 SGHRS and CDR2 YFSETQ. This CDR3 is CASSLAAAGGEQYF. In DNA form, the CDR3 reads TGCGCCAGCAGCTTGGCCGCGGCAGGGGGCGAGCAGTACTTC.

This clone was seen only a few times. The sample carries other DNA sequences with the same CDR3. The J gene is TRBJ2-5, the V gene TRBV2; 9 positions agree with TRBD1. CDR1 and CDR2 from the germline V gene are SNHLY and FYNNEI. Unmatched junction bases numbered 3, after V lost 7 bases and J lost 3 bases. This CDR3 is 13 amino acids long. CDR3 loop: CASTGTGKETQYF. CDR3 in DNA: TGTGCCAGCACCGGGACAGGGAAAGAGACCCAGTACTTC.

This clone was observed a handful of times. V usage is TRBV9 and J usage is TRBJ2-7; 7 bases line up with TRBD1. V lost 3 bases, J lost 0 bases, and 6 bases stayed unmatched. CDR3 length: 15 amino acids. The V gene's germline CDR1 is SGDLS and CDR2 YYNGEE. The CDR3 DNA sequence: TGTGCCAGCAGCGAGGGGGCGGGCCGCTCCTACGAGCAGTACTTC. It codes for CASSEGAGRSYEQYF.

This clone was counted only a few times. The chain employs TRBV5-6 and TRBJ2-1; possibly TRBD2 for D (6 bases). This CDR3 is 13 amino acids long. V dropped 4 bases and J dropped 12 bases, with 17 bases sitting between them. Germline CDR1 reads SGHDT; CDR2 reads YYEEEE. The CDR3 sequence is CASSVRDAGGQFF. CDR3 DNA sequence: TGTGCCAGCAGCGTAAGGGACGCCGGGGGGCAGTTCTTC.